These 13 T cell receptor beta chains came from one sample sequenced in a study of T cell responses to AZD1222 COVID-19 vaccine. This table comes from immunoSEQ multiplex PCR, and its TCRdb copy is limited to in-frame clones, with some not included. Found here are some 150,000 clones, 88% of them singletons; the top ten hold about 15%. Here the sequenced sample was peripheral blood, taken on day 0 of AZD1222 vaccination. These receptors were collected from an adult in good health.

J is TRBJ2-7 and V is TRBV5-1; D may be TRBD2 (6 bases). The V end lost 0 bases, the J end lost 1 base, and 14 bases lay between the germline ends. The CDR3 runs 16 residues. CDR1 SGHRS and CDR2 YFSETQ come from the germline V gene. The CDR3 sequence is CASSLGGTGGSYEQYF. The CDR3 region has the DNA TGCGCCAGCAGCTTGGGAGGGACTGGGGGGTCCTACGAGCAGTACTTC.

The V and J genes are TRBV29-1 and TRBJ2-4, with D perhaps TRBD2 (6 bases). This CDR3 contains 14 residues. Germline V gives CDR1 SQVTM, CDR2 ANQGSEA. CDR3 in amino acids: CRSPRREAKNIQYF. The CDR3, as DNA: TGCAGGTCACCCCGGAGGGAAGCCAAAAACATTCAGTACTTC.

The rearrangement joins TRBV23-1 to TRBJ2-2; 7 nucleotides match TRBD1. TRBV23-1 is placed among ORFs of uncertain function. Trimming took 6 bases from V and 7 from J; bases not matched to a gene: 14. CDR3 size: 16 residues. CDR3 sequence reads: CASSEQRQGKSGELFF. In DNA form, the CDR3 reads TGCGCCAGCAGCGAGCAACGACAGGGAAAAAGCGGGGAGCTGTTTTTT.

The chain recombines TRBV9 with TRBJ2-1, with 11 bases matching TRBD2. With V trimmed by 0 bases and J by 7 bases, 6 bases remained unmatched. Germline values: CDR1 SGDLS, CDR2 YYNGEE. This CDR3 spans 16 amino acids. The CDR3 bases are TGTGCCAGCAGCGTAGCTAGCGGGGGGTTTTCAAATGAGCAGTTCTTC. Amino acid sequence: CASSVASGGFSNEQFF. Combining the CDR3 with reference TRBV9 and TRBJ2-1 gives the whole variable domain DSGVTQTPKHLITATGQRVTLRCSPRSGDLSVYWYQQSLDQGLQFLIQYYNGEERAKGNILERFSAQQFPDLHSELNLSSLELGDSALYFCASSVASGGFSNEQFFGPGTRLTVL.

The rearrangement links TRBV6-5 to TRBJ2-7; D is undetermined. Germline V CDR1 and CDR2: MNHEY, SVGAGI. This CDR3 comprises 14 residues. V gave up 5 bases and J gave up 2 bases, with 13 bases separating them. CDR3 sequence (DNA): TGTGCCAGCAGTCTATCTGGTGGGCCCTACGAGCAGTACTTC. Protein sequence: CASSLSGGPYEQYF.

This chain uses TRBV4-3 with TRBJ1-2, with TRBD1 matching over 9 bases. V gave up 4 bases and J gave up 7 bases; unmatched junction bases: 7. Germline V gives CDR1 LGHNA, CDR2 YSLEER. The CDR3 totals 14 residues. The CDR3, as DNA: TGCGCCAGCAGCCCGACAGGGGGTTCTGGTGGCTACACCTTC. Protein: CASSPTGGSGGYTF.

This chain connects TRBV5-1 to TRBJ1-1; TRBD1 might be the D (5 bases). V lost 0 bases to trimming and J lost 5 bases, with 14 bases between them. Per the germline V gene, CDR1 is SGHRS and CDR2 is YFSETQ. The CDR3 has 15 amino acids. CDR3 residues: CASSLVVGDRTEAFF. CDR3 sequence (DNA): TGCGCCAGCAGCTTGGTTGTCGGGGACCGGACTGAAGCTTTCTTT.

The chain links TRBV9 to TRBJ2-1, with TRBD2 matching over 8 bases. With V trimmed by 7 bases and J by 5 bases, 2 bases remained unmatched. This CDR3 comprises 12 residues. Per germline, CDR1 SGDLS and CDR2 YYNGEE. The CDR3 bases are TGTGCCAGCGGACTAGCCCACAATGAGCAGTTCTTC. It encodes CASGLAHNEQFF.

DNA for the CDR3: TGTGCCACCAGTGATTTGCAGGGGCCTGGGGCCAACGTCCTGACTTTC. Protein sequence: CATSDLQGPGANVLTF. V usage is TRBV24-1 and J usage is TRBJ2-6; D perhaps matches TRBD1 (6 bases). Germline lookup yields CDR1 KGHDR and CDR2 SFDVKD. Trimming took off 0 bases at V and 2 bases at J, with 7 bases between the two ends. CDR3 length: 16 amino acids.

This clone turned up a few times. This chain links TRBV6-5 with TRBJ1-1; D unclear. The germline gives CDR1 MNHEY, CDR2 SVGAGI. CDR3 length: 14 residues. With 6 bases removed from V and 3 bases from J, the gap between germline ends came to 14 bases. CDR3 region: CASSLAGRDTEAFF. Here the CDR3 DNA reads TGTGCCAGCAGCCTGGCAGGACGGGACACTGAAGCTTTCTTT.

V gene TRBV2 combines with J gene TRBJ2-1; D unclear. Trimming left V 6 bases short and J 4 bases short, with 16 bases between. Germline V gene sequence: CDR1 SNHLY, CDR2 FYNNEI. This CDR3 comprises 15 residues. Here the CDR3 reads CASSPGSLGYNEQFF. The CDR3 DNA follows: TGTGCCAGCAGCCCAGGATCACTGGGATACAATGAGCAGTTCTTC.

V usage is TRBV5-8 and J usage is TRBJ1-2, with 7 nucleotides matching TRBD1. CDR1 is SGHTS and CDR2 is YDEGEE in the germline V gene. The CDR3 sequence is 14 residues long. V was clipped by 0 bases and J by 4 bases; unmatched bases: 3. This CDR3 is CASSLGQGSYGYTF. The CDR3 DNA reads as TGTGCCAGCAGCTTGGGACAGGGAAGCTATGGCTACACCTTC.

This chain connects TRBV18 to TRBJ1-2, with a tentative D call TRBD1 (5 bases). Germline values: CDR1 KGHSH, CDR2 LQKENI. The CDR3 is made up of 12 amino acids. V dropped 3 bases and J dropped 6 bases, with 8 bases sitting between them. The CDR3 coding sequence is TGTGCCAGCTCACCGGGGACGGATGGCTACACCTTC. Encoded protein: CASSPGTDGYTF.